This is a list of T cell receptor beta chains from one sample in a study of cytomegalovirus exposure and HLA in healthy donors. TCRdb keeps only in-frame clones here, not all; method: immunoSEQ multiplex PCR. The sample has approximately 110,000 clones. Sequencing input: PBMCs. The origin of the receptors is a man aged 30 to 45 in good health and CMV-seronegative. The CDR3 runs from the conserved cysteine through the conserved F or W. D genes are given only for firm matches.

J gene: TRBJ2-5; V gene: TRBV4-3; D gene: .; CDR3 DNA: TGCGCCAGCAGCCAAGGCGGGGACGGTCAAGAGACCCAGTACTTC; CDR3 protein: CASSQGGDGQETQYF
J gene: TRBJ2-3; V gene: TRBV7-3; D gene: TRBD1; CDR3 DNA: TGTGCCAGCAGCTTAGACAGGGGAAGCACAGATACGCAGTATTTT; CDR3 protein: CASSLDRGSTDTQYF
J gene: TRBJ2-3; V gene: TRBV27; D gene: .; CDR3 DNA: TGTGCCAGCAGTTCAGGTTCTAGCACAGATACGCAGTATTTT; CDR3 protein: CASSSGSSTDTQYF
J gene: TRBJ1-2; V gene: TRBV29-1; D gene: TRBD1; CDR3 DNA: TGCAGCGTTCGACAGGGGGAGGGCTATGGCTACACCTTC; CDR3 protein: CSVRQGEGYGYTF
J gene: TRBJ2-7; V gene: TRBV30; D gene: TRBD1; CDR3 DNA: TGTGCCTGGCCCGGGACAGGGCTTTACGAGCAGTACTTC; CDR3 protein: CAWPGTGLYEQYF
J gene: TRBJ2-1; V gene: TRBV6-1; D gene: TRBD2; CDR3 DNA: TGTGCCAGCAGCCTTTCCGGGAGGGCCAGGAATGAGCAGTTCTTC; CDR3 protein: CASSLSGRARNEQFF
J gene: TRBJ2-7; V gene: TRBV19; D gene: TRBD2; CDR3 DNA: TGTGCCAGTAGTCCCACCCGGACTAGCGGGAGCAACGAGCAGTACTTC; CDR3 protein: CASSPTRTSGSNEQYF
J gene: TRBJ2-7; V gene: TRBV29-1; D gene: TRBD2; CDR3 DNA: TGCAGCGTTGTTCCAGCGGGAGACGAGCAGTACTTC; CDR3 protein: CSVVPAGDEQYF
J gene: TRBJ2-5; V gene: TRBV7-3; D gene: TRBD2; CDR3 DNA: TGTGCCAGCAGCCCCCGTGGACGGGAGGGCGGGGAGACCCAGTACTTC; CDR3 protein: CASSPRGREGGETQYF
J gene: TRBJ2-1; V gene: TRBV5-1; D gene: .; CDR3 DNA: TGCGCCAGCAGCTTGGGTCCTACTATCTACAATGAGCAGTTCTTC; CDR3 protein: CASSLGPTIYNEQFF
J gene: TRBJ2-3; V gene: TRBV7-9; D gene: .; CDR3 DNA: TGTGCCAGCAGCCCATACTTAAGCGCCACAGATACGCAGTATTTT; CDR3 protein: CASSPYLSATDTQYF
J gene: TRBJ1-3; V gene: TRBV4-2; D gene: TRBD1; CDR3 DNA: TGTGCCAGCAGCCAAGAGGACAGGGCTTACTCTGGAAACACCATATATTTT; CDR3 protein: CASSQEDRAYSGNTIYF
J gene: TRBJ1-6; V gene: TRBV11-2; D gene: TRBD1; CDR3 DNA: TGTGCCAGTGGAGGGGGCGGGGCAGCTATGGGTAATTCACCCCTCCACTTT; CDR3 protein: CASGGGGAAMGNSPLHF
J gene: TRBJ1-6; V gene: TRBV30; D gene: .; CDR3 DNA: TGTGCCTCGAAGGCAGGGGCGGGAGGCGAGGGTTCACCCCTCCACTTT; CDR3 protein: CASKAGAGGEGSPLHF
J gene: TRBJ2-1; V gene: TRBV7-3; D gene: .; CDR3 DNA: TGTGCCAGCAGCTTATCGCCTACCTACAATGAGCAGTTCTTC; CDR3 protein: CASSLSPTYNEQFF
J gene: TRBJ2-7; V gene: TRBV5-4; D gene: TRBD2; CDR3 DNA: TGTGCCAGCAGCCCCAGGACTAGCGGGGCCTACGAGCAGTACTTC; CDR3 protein: CASSPRTSGAYEQYF
J gene: TRBJ1-5; V gene: TRBV29-1; D gene: .; CDR3 DNA: TGCAGCGTTGGAGACGGCGGGGGTCAGCCCCAGCATTTT; CDR3 protein: CSVGDGGGQPQHF
J gene: TRBJ1-1; V gene: TRBV29-1; D gene: TRBD1; CDR3 DNA: TGCAGCGTACGGACAGGGGCGTTGAACACTGAAGCTTTCTTT; CDR3 protein: CSVRTGALNTEAFF
J gene: TRBJ2-5; V gene: TRBV15; D gene: TRBD2; CDR3 DNA: TGTGCCACCAGCTTCGGGGAGGGATATCAAGAGACCCAGTACTTC; CDR3 protein: CATSFGEGYQETQYF
J gene: TRBJ2-5; V gene: TRBV7-3; D gene: TRBD1; CDR3 DNA: TGTGCCAGCAGCGCGACAGGGGCGGAGGAGACCCAGTACTTC; CDR3 protein: CASSATGAEETQYF
J gene: TRBJ1-2; V gene: TRBV20-1; D gene: .; CDR3 DNA: TGCAGTGGGGACTGGAACTATGGCTACACCTTC; CDR3 protein: CSGDWNYGYTF
J gene: TRBJ2-2; V gene: TRBV7-8; D gene: .; CDR3 DNA: TGTGCCAGCACCCACGGGGCTAGCGCCTACACCGGGGAGCTGTTTTTT; CDR3 protein: CASTHGASAYTGELFF
J gene: TRBJ1-6; V gene: TRBV27; D gene: TRBD1; CDR3 DNA: TGTGCCAGCAGTATACAGGGGTTCTCCTATAATTCACCCCTCCACTTT; CDR3 protein: CASSIQGFSYNSPLHF
J gene: TRBJ2-7; V gene: TRBV2; D gene: .; CDR3 DNA: TGTGCCAGCAGTGAATCTAGGACAGCTCACTACGAGCAGTACTTC; CDR3 protein: CASSESRTAHYEQYF
J gene: TRBJ1-1; V gene: TRBV27; D gene: TRBD1; CDR3 DNA: TGTGCCAGCAGTGACAGGGTTCCTACTGAAGCTTTCTTT; CDR3 protein: CASSDRVPTEAFF
J gene: TRBJ2-7; V gene: TRBV30; D gene: TRBD1; CDR3 DNA: TGTGCCTGGAGTCCCGGGACAGGGGGCTCCTACGAGCAGTACTTC; CDR3 protein: CAWSPGTGGSYEQYF
J gene: TRBJ2-7; V gene: TRBV19; D gene: .; CDR3 DNA: TGTGCCAGTAGTGCATTACAGGGACGCGAGCAGTACTTC; CDR3 protein: CASSALQGREQYF
J gene: TRBJ2-3; V gene: TRBV10-3; D gene: TRBD1; CDR3 DNA: TGTGCCATCAGTGAGGACAGGGGAACAGATACGCAGTATTTT; CDR3 protein: CAISEDRGTDTQYF
J gene: TRBJ2-7; V gene: TRBV7-9; D gene: TRBD2; CDR3 DNA: TGTGCCAGCAGCTTCCTCCCGTCTAGCGGGAGGGCCTACGAGCAGTACTTC; CDR3 protein: CASSFLPSSGRAYEQYF
J gene: TRBJ2-2; V gene: TRBV7-2; D gene: .; CDR3 DNA: TGTGCCAGCAGCTTAGTGCAGGGTAGAACCGGGGAGCTGTTTTTT; CDR3 protein: CASSLVQGRTGELFF
J gene: TRBJ2-5; V gene: TRBV28; D gene: .; CDR3 DNA: TGTGCCAGCAGTTTATCAGGGAGGCCAGAGACCCAGTACTTC; CDR3 protein: CASSLSGRPETQYF
J gene: TRBJ2-1; V gene: TRBV4-1; D gene: .; CDR3 DNA: TGCGCCAGCAGCCTCGCTGCCGCGGGGGAGCAGTTCTTC; CDR3 protein: CASSLAAAGEQFF
J gene: TRBJ1-2; V gene: TRBV2; D gene: TRBD1; CDR3 DNA: TGTGCCAGCAGTGAACGAAGGGGACAGGGGGCCTCCGGCTACACCTTC; CDR3 protein: CASSERRGQGASGYTF
J gene: TRBJ2-7; V gene: TRBV30; D gene: .; CDR3 DNA: TGTGCCTGGGACGTCGGGGGTGGGTACGAGCAGTACTTC; CDR3 protein: CAWDVGGGYEQYF
J gene: TRBJ2-7; V gene: TRBV28; D gene: TRBD2; CDR3 DNA: TGTGCCAGCAGTTCCCCTATGGCGGGAGGGCCTTACGAGCAGTACTTC; CDR3 protein: CASSSPMAGGPYEQYF
J gene: TRBJ2-2; V gene: TRBV19; D gene: TRBD1; CDR3 DNA: TGTGCCAGTAGTACTTGGGCCGGGACAGCGAACACCGGGGAGCTGTTTTTT; CDR3 protein: CASSTWAGTANTGELFF
J gene: TRBJ2-1; V gene: TRBV27; D gene: TRBD2; CDR3 DNA: TGTGCCAGCGGTCTAGCGGGAGGGCGCAATGAGCAGTTCTTC; CDR3 protein: CASGLAGGRNEQFF
J gene: TRBJ2-3; V gene: TRBV4-2; D gene: TRBD2; CDR3 DNA: TGTGCCAGCAGCCAAGAAGGGAAGGGACTAGCGGGAGTGGTGGGCACAGATACGCAGTATTTT; CDR3 protein: CASSQEGKGLAGVVGTDTQYF
J gene: TRBJ1-2; V gene: TRBV28; D gene: .; CDR3 DNA: TGTGCCAGCAGCGTGGACGGGGTATCCCCCTACACCTTC; CDR3 protein: CASSVDGVSPYTF
J gene: TRBJ2-2; V gene: TRBV11-2; D gene: TRBD1; CDR3 DNA: TGTGCCAGCAGAACGGGACAGGAGATAACCGGGGAGCTGTTTTTT; CDR3 protein: CASRTGQEITGELFF
J gene: TRBJ2-1; V gene: TRBV4-1; D gene: TRBD2; CDR3 DNA: TGCGCCAGCAGCCAATTATCTAGCGGTAGCTCCTACAATGAGCAGTTCTTC; CDR3 protein: CASSQLSSGSSYNEQFF
J gene: TRBJ1-2; V gene: TRBV7-2; D gene: .; CDR3 DNA: TGTGCCAGCAGCCCCACAGGGAACTATGGCTACACCTTC; CDR3 protein: CASSPTGNYGYTF
J gene: TRBJ2-3; V gene: TRBV27; D gene: .; CDR3 DNA: TGTGCCAGCAGTGTAGTTGGCACAGATACGCAGTATTTT; CDR3 protein: CASSVVGTDTQYF